The 2 T cell receptor beta chains given below trace back to one sample, sequenced in a study of cytomegalovirus exposure and HLA in healthy donors. PCR was performed using 60 Vbeta and 13 Jbeta primers. TCRdb keeps only in-frame clones here, not all; method: immunoSEQ multiplex PCR. The data show roughly 150,000 clones, about 85% seen once. The sample taken for sequencing was PBMCs. The receptors stem from a young woman in good health and CMV-seronegative.

The rearrangement links TRBV6-6 to TRBJ2-3, with TRBD2 identical over 8 bases. The CDR3 length is 16 residues. V was pared by 6 bases and J by 4 bases, with 12 bases of the junction left unmatched. Germline CDR1 and CDR2: MNHNY and SVGAGI (reference sequence). This CDR3 reads CASRTPSGRAADTQYF. The CDR3 DNA follows: TGTGCCAGCAGAACCCCCAGCGGGAGAGCCGCAGATACGCAGTATTTT.

This sequence joins TRBV4-3 and TRBJ2-3; D gene ambiguous. The CDR3 sequence is 17 residues long. Trimming pared 0 bases from V and 0 bases from J, leaving 13 bases between. Germline V gives CDR1 LGHNA, CDR2 YSLEER. The CDR3, as DNA: TGCGCCAGCAGCCAAGAGTGGTGGGCGACGAGCACAGATACGCAGTATTTT. This encodes CASSQEWWATSTDTQYF.